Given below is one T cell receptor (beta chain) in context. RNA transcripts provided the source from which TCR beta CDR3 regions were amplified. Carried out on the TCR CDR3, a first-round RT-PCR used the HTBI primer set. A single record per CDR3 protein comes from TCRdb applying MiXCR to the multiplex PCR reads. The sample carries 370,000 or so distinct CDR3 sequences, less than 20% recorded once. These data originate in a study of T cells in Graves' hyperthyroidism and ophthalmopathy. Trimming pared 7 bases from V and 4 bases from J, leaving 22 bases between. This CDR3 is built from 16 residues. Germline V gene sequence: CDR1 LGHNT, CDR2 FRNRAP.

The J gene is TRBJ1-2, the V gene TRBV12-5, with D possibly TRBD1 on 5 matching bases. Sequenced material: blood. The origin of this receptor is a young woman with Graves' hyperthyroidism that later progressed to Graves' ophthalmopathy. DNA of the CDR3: TGTGCTAGTGCCCCCCCCTCCTTTCCAGGGTTCTATGGCTACACCTTC. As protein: CASAPPSFPGFYGYTF.